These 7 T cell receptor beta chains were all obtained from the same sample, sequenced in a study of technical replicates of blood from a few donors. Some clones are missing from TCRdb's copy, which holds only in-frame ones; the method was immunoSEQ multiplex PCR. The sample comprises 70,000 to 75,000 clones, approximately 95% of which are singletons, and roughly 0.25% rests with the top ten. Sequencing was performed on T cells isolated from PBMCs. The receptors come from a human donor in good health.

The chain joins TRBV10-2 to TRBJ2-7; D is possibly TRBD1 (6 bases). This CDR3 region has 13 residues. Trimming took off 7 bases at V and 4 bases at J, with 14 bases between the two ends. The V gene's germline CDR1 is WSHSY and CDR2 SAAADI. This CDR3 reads CASTQWTAYEQYF. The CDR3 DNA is TGCGCCAGCACCCAATGGACAGCATACGAGCAGTACTTC.

CDR3 nucleotides: TGTGCCAGTAGTATAGGCCAGGGGGATGGCTACACCTTC. It is translated as CASSIGQGDGYTF. The V and J genes are TRBV19 and TRBJ1-2, with 7 bases identical to TRBD1. The V and J ends lost 1 base and 6 bases, in that order; junction bases with no gene match: 2. CDR1 and CDR2 from the germline V gene are LNHDA and SQIVND (reference sequence). The CDR3 has 13 amino acids.

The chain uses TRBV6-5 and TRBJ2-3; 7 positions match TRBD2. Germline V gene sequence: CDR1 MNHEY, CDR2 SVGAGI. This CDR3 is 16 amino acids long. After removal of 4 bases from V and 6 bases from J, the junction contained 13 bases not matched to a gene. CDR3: CASSFLGAGVPDTQYF. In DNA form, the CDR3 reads TGTGCCAGCAGTTTCCTTGGGGCGGGAGTTCCGGATACGCAGTATTTT.

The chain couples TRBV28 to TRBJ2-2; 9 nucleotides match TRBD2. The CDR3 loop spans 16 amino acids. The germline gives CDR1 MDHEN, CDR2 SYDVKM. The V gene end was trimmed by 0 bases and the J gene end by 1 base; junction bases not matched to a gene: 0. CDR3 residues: CASSLWTSGNTGELFF. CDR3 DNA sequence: TGTGCCAGCAGTTTATGGACTAGCGGGAACACCGGGGAGCTGTTTTTT. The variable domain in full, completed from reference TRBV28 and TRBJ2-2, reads DVKVTQSSRYLVKRTGEKVFLECVQDMDHENMFWYRQDPGLGLRLIYFSYDVKMKEKGDIPEGYSVSREKKERFSLILESASTNQTSMYLCASSLWTSGNTGELFFGEGSRLTVL.

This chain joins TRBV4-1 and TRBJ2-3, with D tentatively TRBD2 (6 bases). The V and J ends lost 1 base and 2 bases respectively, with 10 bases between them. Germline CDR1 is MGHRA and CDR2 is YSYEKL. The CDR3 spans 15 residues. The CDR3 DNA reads TGCGCCAGCAGCCAAGGTTGGACTACCACAGATACGCAGTATTTT. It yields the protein CASSQGWTTTDTQYF.

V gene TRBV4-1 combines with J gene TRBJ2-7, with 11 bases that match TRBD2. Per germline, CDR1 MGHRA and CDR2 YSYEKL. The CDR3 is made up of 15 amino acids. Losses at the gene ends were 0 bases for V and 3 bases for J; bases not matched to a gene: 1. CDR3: CASSQEGLADYEQYF. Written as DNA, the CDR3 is TGCGCCAGCAGCCAAGAGGGACTAGCGGACTACGAGCAGTACTTC.

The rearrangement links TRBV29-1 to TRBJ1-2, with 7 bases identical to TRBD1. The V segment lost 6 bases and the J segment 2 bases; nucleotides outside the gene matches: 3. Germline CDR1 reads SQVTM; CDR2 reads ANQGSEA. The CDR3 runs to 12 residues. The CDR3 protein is CSVYRGNYGYTF. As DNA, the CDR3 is TGCAGCGTCTACAGGGGAAACTATGGCTACACCTTC.